Below are 29 T cell receptor beta chains sequenced from a single sample in a study of naive and memory T cell subsets. Both TRBC1 and TRBC2 were covered by a beta constant-region primer of two equimolar oligonucleotides. One entry per CDR3 protein, called by TCRdb with MiXCR from the UMI-ligation and nested PCR reads. The sample includes roughly 21,000 distinct CDR3 sequences, 8% to 13% of them seen just once. The sequenced sample was central memory CD8+ T cells from blood. The origin of the receptors is a human donor in good health.

The chain combines TRBV9 with TRBJ2-1, with 12 bases matching TRBD1. After removal of 3 bases from V and 7 bases from J, the junction contained 8 bases not matched to a gene. Germline CDR1 and CDR2: SGDLS and YYNGEE. CDR3 length: 16 residues. The DNA for the CDR3 is TGTGCCAGCAGCGGGGGGGGACAGGGGGCGTGGAATGAGCAGTTCTTC. Amino acids: CASSGGGQGAWNEQFF.

In this sample, this clonotype turned up many times. The chain carries TRBV12-3 or TRBV12-4 and TRBJ2-1; possibly TRBD2 for D (6 bases). The CDR3 is made up of 13 amino acids. Trimming pared 5 bases from V and 9 bases from J, leaving 14 bases between. The CDR3 DNA reads TGTGCCAGCAGTCCCGGACCCGGGGGTGAGCAGTTCTTC. It encodes CASSPGPGGEQFF.

CDR3: CASSRGRTGAADTQYF. The CDR3 nucleotides are TGTGCCAGCTCACGCGGCCGGACAGGGGCAGCAGATACGCAGTATTTT. This chain uses TRBV18 with TRBJ2-3, with 9 bases matching TRBD1. Germline-derived CDR1 and CDR2 are KGHSH and LQKENI. This CDR3 spans 16 amino acids. V trimming: 4 bases; J trimming: 4 bases; junction bases outside the gene matches: 9.

This clonotype was counted ten times or more. The J gene is TRBJ1-2, the V gene TRBV12-3 or TRBV12-4; 7 bases fit TRBD1. The J segment lost 2 bases and the V segment lost 5 bases, leaving 5 bases of the junction unmatched. The CDR3 sequence is 14 residues long. The CDR3 nucleotides read TGTGCCAGCAGTCCGTGGGACAGCAACTATGGCTACACCTTC. It encodes CASSPWDSNYGYTF.

The chain carries TRBV7-8 and TRBJ1-5; D is undetermined. This CDR3 spans 17 amino acids. Trimming removed 1 base at V and 3 bases at J, with 16 bases between. The germline V gene has CDR1 SGHVS and CDR2 FQNEAQ. CDR3 coding DNA: TGTGCCAGCAGCTTAGATTTCGTTGGGCGGATCAATCAGCCCCAGCATTTT. The encoded protein is CASSLDFVGRINQPQHF.

This clonotype has a handful of counts. The rearrangement joins TRBV6-1 to TRBJ2-2; 10 bases are a match to TRBD1. Germline CDR1 reads MNHNS; CDR2 reads SASEGT. V lost 10 bases and J lost 3; bases outside the gene matches: 8. CDR3 length equals 15 residues. DNA of the CDR3: TGTGCCACCGGATCCGGGACAGGGGACACCGGGGAGCTGTTTTTT. It codes for CATGSGTGDTGELFF.

This clonotype was detected only once. This chain joins TRBV28 and TRBJ2-7; TRBD2 agrees at 9 bases. V shed 5 bases, J shed 5 bases, and the junction held 10 bases outside the gene matches. The germline V gene encodes CDR1 MDHEN and CDR2 SYDVKM. The CDR3 spans 15 residues. The CDR3 coding sequence is TGTGCCAGCAGTCCTGGGACTAGCTTCGTAAACGAGCAGTACTTC. Translated: CASSPGTSFVNEQYF.

This clonotype appeared many times. The J gene is TRBJ2-7, the V gene TRBV27; a possible D gene is TRBD2 (7 bases). The germline gives CDR1 MNHEY, CDR2 SMNVEV (reference sequence). V was trimmed by 8 bases and J by 3 bases, leaving 11 bases between them. The CDR3 is 12 amino acids. The CDR3, as DNA: TGTGCCAGCCGCGGGGGCGGCTACGAGCAGTACTTC. Translating gives CASRGGGYEQYF.

This clonotype was counted between two and nine times. This sequence joins TRBV20-1 and TRBJ2-1; no clear D. CDR1 and CDR2 (germline): DFQATT, SNEGSKA (reference sequence). Trimming removed 3 bases at V and 1 base at J, with 16 bases between. The CDR3 runs to 16 residues. As DNA, the CDR3 is TGCAGTGCTAGTAAGTTTAGTATTAGGTCCTACAATGAGCAGTTCTTC. Translation gives CSASKFSIRSYNEQFF.

This clonotype qualifies as medium-sized (0.01 to 0.1%). A read error is possible here, since a much larger clone lies one base away. The genes are TRBV6-6 and TRBJ2-6; 7 positions agree with TRBD1. The CDR3 spans 18 residues. Germline V CDR1 and CDR2: MNHNY, SVGAGI (reference sequence). With V trimmed by 0 bases and J by 2 bases, 7 bases remained unmatched. CDR3 nucleotides: TGTGCCAGCAGTTACTCGCGGCCAGGGGGAGCTGGGGCCAACGTCCTGACTTTC. This codes for CASSYSRPGGAGANVLTF.

The rearrangement uses TRBV13 and TRBJ1-5; 8 nucleotides line up with TRBD1. Germline V gene sequence: CDR1 PRHDT, CDR2 FYEKMQ (reference sequence). The CDR3 runs 17 residues. V gave up 5 bases and J gave up 8 bases; unmatched junction bases: 17. CDR3 nucleotides: TGTGCCAGCAGCACCACCTCCGACGGACAGGGTGGGGAGCCCCAGCATTTT. Its translation: CASSTTSDGQGGEPQHF.

There are many counts of this clonotype. The V call is TRBV7-2, the J call TRBJ2-7, with D possibly being TRBD1 or TRBD2 (7 bases each). The CDR3 runs 13 residues. V shed 5 bases and J shed 6 bases, with 14 bases lying between them. The germline V gene encodes CDR1 SGHTA and CDR2 FQGNSA. CDR3 amino acids: CASSPGGAREQYF. The CDR3 DNA is TGTGCCAGCAGCCCAGGGGGGGCCCGCGAGCAGTACTTC.

The chain has TRBV6-1 and TRBJ2-7; 10 bases agree with TRBD1. The CDR3 length is 14 residues. Losses at the gene ends were 1 base for V and 5 bases for J; bases not matched to a gene: 2. CDR1 and CDR2 (germline): MNHNS, SASEGT. CDR3 region: CASSEGTGGHEQYF. The CDR3 DNA is TGTGCCAGCAGTGAAGGGACAGGGGGGCACGAGCAGTACTTC.

The table lists this clonotype with a few counts. The chain recombines TRBV12-3 or TRBV12-4 with TRBJ2-7; TRBD2 agrees at 9 bases. The CDR3 contains 15 residues. V was clipped by 5 bases and J by 2 bases; unmatched bases: 7. DNA for the CDR3: TGTGCCAGCAGTCCCCAGCGGGAGGTCGCCTACGAGCAGTACTTC. Residues: CASSPQREVAYEQYF.

Written as DNA, the CDR3 is TGCAGTGCTAGAGGCCTGGACAGGGTCTACGAGCAGTACTTC. The encoded protein is CSARGLDRVYEQYF. This sequence joins TRBV20-1 and TRBJ2-7, with 8 bases identical to TRBD1. The CDR3 extends over 14 amino acids. The J segment lost 3 bases and the V segment lost 1 base, leaving 5 bases of the junction unmatched. Germline V CDR1 and CDR2: DFQATT, SNEGSKA (reference sequence).

The chain has TRBV27 and TRBJ1-1; D is undetermined. CDR1 is MNHEY and CDR2 is SMNVEV in the germline V gene (reference sequence). The CDR3 loop spans 13 amino acids. The V and J ends lost 2 bases and 4 bases respectively, with 8 bases between them. The CDR3 loop reads CASSLRATTEAFF. DNA of the CDR3: TGTGCCAGCAGTTTACGTGCGACCACTGAAGCTTTCTTT.

This clonotype is judged large (0.1 to 1%). J is TRBJ2-7 and V is TRBV7-9; unclear D gene. Trimming left V 2 bases short and J 1 base short, with 6 bases between. The CDR3 loop spans 13 amino acids. The germline CDR1 and CDR2 sequences are SEHNR and FQNEAQ (reference sequence). In DNA, the CDR3 is TGTGCCAGCAGCTTACTGGTTTCCTACGAGCAGTACTTC. This encodes CASSLLVSYEQYF.

This clonotype was counted ten times or more. The J gene is TRBJ1-2, the V gene TRBV20-1; a weak D match, TRBD1 (6 bases). Trimming shortened V by 5 bases and J by 4 bases, and 14 bases separated the two germline ends. CDR1 is DFQATT and CDR2 is SNEGSKA in the germline V gene (reference sequence). This CDR3 has 13 amino acids. CDR3 sequence (DNA): TGCAGTGCTGGGGGTTACAGGGCCTATGGCTACACCTTC. The encoded protein is CSAGGYRAYGYTF.

The table lists this clonotype with many counts. The gene calls are TRBV29-1 and TRBJ1-1; D gene unclear. This CDR3 comprises 11 residues. The germline V gene encodes CDR1 SQVTM and CDR2 ANQGSEA. V lost 4 bases to trimming and J lost 2 bases, with 5 bases between them. In nucleotides, the CDR3 is TGCAGCGTTGTGGGAAACACTGAAGCTTTCTTT. Translation gives CSVVGNTEAFF.

The V call is TRBV2, the J call TRBJ1-1; D remains ambiguous. The CDR3 contains 12 residues. Germline CDR1 is SNHLY and CDR2 is FYNNEI. V lost 7 bases, J lost 3 bases, and 9 bases lay in between. The CDR3: CASKVGYTEAFF. The DNA for the CDR3 is TGTGCCAGCAAGGTTGGGTACACTGAAGCTTTCTTT.

The V and J genes are TRBV10-3 and TRBJ1-5, with D perhaps TRBD1 (6 bases). Deletions cut 9 bases from V and 2 bases from J, with 14 bases between. Germline loops: CDR1 ENHRY, CDR2 SYGVKD. There are 14 residues in the CDR3. The CDR3 region has the DNA TGTGCCATGGGTTCGGGGGCAGGCAATCAGCCCCAGCATTTT. Protein sequence: CAMGSGAGNQPQHF.

This chain connects TRBV27 to TRBJ2-5; D remains ambiguous. This CDR3 contains 15 residues. Germline V gene lookup returns CDR1 MNHEY and CDR2 SMNVEV (reference sequence). The ends were cut back, 1 base at V and 0 bases at J, with 9 bases in the middle. The CDR3 is CASSLFTRNQETQYF. The DNA for the CDR3 is TGTGCCAGCAGTTTATTCACCCGGAACCAAGAGACCCAGTACTTC.

This clonotype was observed a handful of times. This chain connects TRBV4-3 to TRBJ2-7; weak D call: TRBD2 (5 bases). This CDR3 is built from 13 residues. Germline V gene sequence: CDR1 LGHNA, CDR2 YSLEER. V was shortened by 0 bases and J by 6 bases, with 9 bases between the two germline ends. CDR3 DNA: TGCGCCAGCAGCCAAGATGGACTTGGCGAGCAGTACTTC. Amino acids: CASSQDGLGEQYF.

This clonotype was seen many times. The V and J genes are TRBV6-1 and TRBJ2-1; TRBD2 aligns across 8 bases. The germline V gene has CDR1 MNHNS and CDR2 SASEGT. V lost 3 bases to trimming and J lost 6 bases; unmatched junction nucleotides: 10. CDR3 length: 16 residues. The CDR3 spells CASSDLGGTRVNEQFF. The CDR3 DNA reads as TGTGCCAGCAGTGATCTAGGGGGGACTAGAGTCAATGAGCAGTTCTTC.

Note on this clonotype: A much larger clone differs by one base, so this may be a read error. The chain joins TRBV11-2 to TRBJ2-1, with D uncertain. CDR3 length: 17 amino acids. The germline gives CDR1 SGHAT, CDR2 FQNNGV. Trimming shortened V by 1 base and J by 8 bases, and 21 bases separated the two germline ends. The CDR3 DNA sequence: TGTGCCAGCAGCTTAGGAAGGGCTCGGCGAGTAATGGATGAGCAGTTCTTC. Protein product: CASSLGRARRVMDEQFF.

The chain combines TRBV6-2 or TRBV6-3 with TRBJ1-2, with D possibly TRBD1 on 5 matching bases. This CDR3 has 15 amino acids. Trimming removed 0 bases at V and 6 bases at J, with 14 bases between. In germline, CDR1 is MNHEY, CDR2 SVGEGT. The CDR3 region has the DNA TGTGCCAGCAGTTACTCGAGGGGAAGCGGAGATGGCTACACCTTC. This codes for CASSYSRGSGDGYTF.

This clonotype came up a few times. This may be a read error: a much more frequent sequence differs by one nucleotide. V gene TRBV6-2 or TRBV6-3 combines with J gene TRBJ2-7, with D hard to call. The length of the CDR3 is 13 residues. Deletions cut 6 bases from V and 7 bases from J, with 16 bases between. The germline V gene has CDR1 MNHEY and CDR2 SVGEGT. The CDR3 spells CASRRPGSEEQYF. The DNA of the CDR3 is TGTGCCAGCAGACGCCCCGGTTCGGAAGAGCAGTACTTC.

The chain has TRBV10-3 and TRBJ2-2; D could derive from TRBD1 or TRBD2 (6 bases each). This CDR3 has 17 residues. V was shortened by 6 bases and J by 8 bases, with 25 bases between the two germline ends. Germline V gene lookup returns CDR1 ENHRY and CDR2 SYGVKD. CDR3: CAISLTTGRGPSGELFF. The CDR3 DNA is TGTGCCATCAGCCTCACTACGGGACGGGGGCCCTCTGGGGAGCTGTTTTTT.

This clonotype has only one observation. This chain uses TRBV3-1 with TRBJ2-3; TRBD2 aligns across 8 bases. The length of the CDR3 is 20 residues. The J segment lost 2 bases and the V segment lost 2 bases, leaving 18 bases of the junction unmatched. CDR1 and CDR2 from the germline V gene are LGHDT and YNNKEL (reference sequence). CDR3 sequence: CASSQSEKNIAGRNTDTQYF. DNA for the CDR3: TGTGCCAGCAGCCAATCAGAGAAAAATATAGCGGGAAGGAACACAGATACGCAGTATTTT.